Each of the 21 T cell receptor beta chains below was sequenced from the same sample in a study of beta chain features in type 1 diabetes. Study-level results: Shortening of TCRB CDR3s, moderate but significant, appeared in all four CD4+ subsets of Type 1 diabetes patients.

Every isolated RNA sample was fully reverse transcribed, so sequencing captured expressed TCRB transcripts. Sequencing used immunoSEQ multiplex PCR; TCRdb keeps in-frame clones, though not all of them. The table shows 120,000 or so clones, with less than 20% occurring only once. Their recognized antigens are unknown. What was sequenced was central memory CD4+ T cells from blood. These TCRs come from a man aged 30 to 39 with type 1 diabetes.

The J gene is TRBJ2-4, the V gene TRBV5-1; D gene uncertain. The CDR3 loop spans 13 amino acids. Trimming cost V 4 bases and J 5 bases, with 10 bases left between them. Germline V gene lookup returns CDR1 SGHRS and CDR2 YFSETQ. DNA of the CDR3: TGCGCCAGCAGCAGACCCACCGAAAACATTCAGTACTTC. It is translated as CASSRPTENIQYF. Based on the CDR3 plus reference TRBV5-1 and TRBJ2-4, the full variable domain is KAGVTQTPRYLIKTRGQQVTLSCSPISGHRSVSWYQQTPGQGLQFLFEYFSETQRNKGNFPGRFSGRQFSNSRSEMNVSTLELGDSALYLCASSRPTENIQYFGAGTRLSVL.

The chain links TRBV6-5 to TRBJ2-7, with a tentative D call TRBD2 (6 bases). The germline V gene has CDR1 MNHEY and CDR2 SVGAGI. The CDR3 totals 14 residues. The ends were cut back, 7 bases at V and 2 bases at J, with 15 bases in the middle. This CDR3 reads CASKPLAGTYEQYF. CDR3 nucleotide sequence: TGTGCCAGCAAACCCCTGGCGGGGACCTACGAGCAGTACTTC.

This clone was found a few times. The CDR3 DNA reads as TGTGCCAGCAGCTCTGTGGAGGGGGCAGCGGGTGAGCAGTTCTTC. Protein: CASSSVEGAAGEQFF. The chain recombines TRBV11-2 with TRBJ2-1, with D possibly TRBD1 on 7 matching bases. Trimming removed 4 bases at V and 9 bases at J, with 19 bases between. Looked up from germline, CDR1 is SGHAT and CDR2 is FQNNGV. This CDR3 comprises 15 residues.

The CDR3 bases are TGTGCCAGCAGTCTCCGGGGTAGGGATTCACCCCTCCACTTT. It encodes CASSLRGRDSPLHF. This rearrangement joins TRBV7-2 to TRBJ1-6; D uncertain. Trimming took off 6 bases at V and 8 bases at J, with 14 bases between the two ends. Germline CDR1 and CDR2: SGHTA and FQGNSA. The CDR3 is 14 amino acids.

The chain carries TRBV4-3 and TRBJ1-2; D ambiguous. This CDR3 has 17 residues. Trimming pared 1 base from V and 2 bases from J, leaving 17 bases between. Germline CDR1 is LGHNA and CDR2 is YSLEER. In DNA form, the CDR3 reads TGCGCCAGCAGCCAAGGTTCTTGGAGGGAAGCCAACTATGGCTACACCTTC. Translated, it gives CASSQGSWREANYGYTF.

The gene calls are TRBV6-6 and TRBJ2-3; TRBD1 aligns across 8 bases. The length of the CDR3 is 15 residues. Germline-derived CDR1 and CDR2 are MNHNY and SVGAGI (reference sequence). V lost 6 bases, J lost 4 bases, and 9 bases stayed unmatched. CDR3 residues: CASRGHGQGSDTQYF. The CDR3 region has the DNA TGTGCCAGCAGAGGTCACGGACAGGGCTCAGATACGCAGTATTTT.

This clone has just a few counts. The chain has TRBV4-3 and TRBJ2-3; D unresolved. V was trimmed by 0 bases and J by 6 bases, leaving 7 bases between them. Germline CDR1 and CDR2: LGHNA and YSLEER. The CDR3 length is 13 residues. CDR3 DNA: TGCGCCAGCAGCCAAGATCGCTATGATACGCAGTATTTT. Amino acid sequence: CASSQDRYDTQYF.

The chain uses TRBV6-1 and TRBJ1-6; 7 bases are shared with TRBD1. This CDR3 is built from 14 residues. Germline lookup yields CDR1 MNHNS and CDR2 SASEGT. Unmatched junction bases numbered 5, after V lost 5 bases and J lost 7 bases. The CDR3 region has the DNA TGTGCCAGCAGTTGGACAGGATCAAATTCACCCCTCCACTTT. Translation gives CASSWTGSNSPLHF.

There are many counts of this clone. The chain joins TRBV27 to TRBJ2-1, with D hard to call. This CDR3 is built from 11 residues. Trimming took off 3 bases at V and 5 bases at J, with 2 bases between the two ends. Germline V gene sequence: CDR1 MNHEY, CDR2 SMNVEV (reference sequence). In DNA form, the CDR3 reads TGTGCCAGCAGTTTTAACAATGAGCAGTTCTTC. Translation gives CASSFNNEQFF.

This clone has only a few counts. The chain has TRBV30 and TRBJ2-5; 9 positions agree with TRBD2. From germline, CDR1 is GTSNPN and CDR2 SVGIG (reference sequence). The CDR3 has 15 residues. V was clipped by 7 bases and J by 0 bases; unmatched bases: 9. In DNA, the CDR3 is TGTGCCTATTCTACTAGCGGGCGTTACCAAGAGACCCAGTACTTC. As protein: CAYSTSGRYQETQYF.

The V gene is TRBV5-1, the J gene TRBJ2-7, with D possibly matching TRBD1 (6 bases). The CDR3 spans 17 residues. V lost 0 bases to trimming and J lost 3 bases, with 19 bases between them. CDR1 and CDR2 from the germline V gene are SGHRS and YFSETQ. The CDR3, as DNA: TGCGCCAGCAGCTTGGTACCAACAGGGAATGGCGGCTACGAGCAGTACTTC. The encoded protein is CASSLVPTGNGGYEQYF.

The J gene is TRBJ2-6, the V gene TRBV18; 9 bases match TRBD1. From germline, CDR1 is KGHSH and CDR2 LQKENI. CDR3 size: 15 residues. The junction had 5 bases not matched to a gene; V was cut back by 3 bases and J by 8 bases. In DNA, the CDR3 is TGTGCCAGCTCACCGCGGACAGGGGACACCAACGTCCTGACTTTC. Protein: CASSPRTGDTNVLTF.

This clone was recorded at least ten times. V is TRBV7-9 and J is TRBJ1-3; D remains ambiguous. The V end was cut by 7 bases, the J end by 3 bases, with 13 bases between. The CDR3 contains 14 residues. Germline CDR1 and CDR2: SEHNR and FQNEAQ (reference sequence). For the CDR3, the DNA is TGTGCCAGCACCTCGTCACCGGGTGGAAACACCATATATTTT. It translates to CASTSSPGGNTIYF.

This clone showed up just a few times. The rearrangement uses TRBV7-9 and TRBJ1-5, with TRBD1 as a possible D gene (6 bases). Trimming took off 5 bases at V and 16 bases at J, with 21 bases between the two ends. CDR1 SEHNR and CDR2 FQNEAQ come from the germline V gene (reference sequence). The CDR3 covers 13 residues. The CDR3 nucleotides read TGTGCCAGCAGCCTCCCGGGACATCTCTACGACCATTTT. Protein product: CASSLPGHLYDHF.

The J gene is TRBJ2-1, the V gene TRBV4-3; 8 positions match TRBD2. CDR1 LGHNA and CDR2 YSLEER come from the germline V gene. V gave up 1 base and J gave up 6 bases; unmatched junction bases: 5. CDR3 length: 15 amino acids. CDR3 in DNA: TGCGCCAGCAGCCAAGCAACGGCGGGGGGCAATGAGCAGTTCTTC. This translates into CASSQATAGGNEQFF.

The J gene is TRBJ2-3, the V gene TRBV7-8; 8 nucleotides line up with TRBD2. V trimming: 8 bases; J trimming: 1 base; junction bases outside the gene matches: 8. The CDR3 consists of 15 residues. CDR1 and CDR2 from the germline V gene are SGHVS and FQNEAQ. In nucleotides, the CDR3 is TGTGCCAGCCGTCCGAGCGGGGGCGGCACAGATACGCAGTATTTT. Its translation is CASRPSGGGTDTQYF.

This clone was recorded a few times. This chain links TRBV27 with TRBJ1-5, with TRBD1 matching over 7 bases. The V and J ends lost 2 bases and 2 bases, in that order; junction bases with no gene match: 6. Germline V gene lookup returns CDR1 MNHEY and CDR2 SMNVEV (reference sequence). The CDR3 covers 16 residues. The CDR3 DNA is TGTGCCAGCAGTTTAGTAGACAGGGAAGGCAATCAGCCCCAGCATTTT. This translates into CASSLVDREGNQPQHF.

This clone has more than one count but fewer than ten. V is TRBV6-4 and J is TRBJ1-2; D remains unclear. In germline, CDR1 is MRHNA, CDR2 SNTAGT. With 0 bases removed from V and 4 bases from J, the gap between germline ends came to 9 bases. This CDR3 is 14 amino acids long. The CDR3 DNA follows: TGTGCCAGCAGTGACTCTGAACAGAGCTATGGCTACACCTTC. Protein product: CASSDSEQSYGYTF.

The genes are TRBV4-2 and TRBJ1-1; no definite D call. The CDR3 consists of 12 residues. Trimming removed 6 bases at V and 4 bases at J, with 9 bases between. Germline assignment: CDR1 LGHNA and CDR2 YNFKEQ. The CDR3 protein is CASRVTGTEAFF. CDR3 DNA sequence: TGTGCCAGCAGGGTGACGGGCACTGAAGCTTTCTTT.

The chain uses TRBV25-1 and TRBJ2-3, with D perhaps matching TRBD1 or TRBD2 (5 bases each). Germline V gene sequence: CDR1 MGHDK, CDR2 SYGVNS. V was cut by 3 bases and J by 3 bases, with 13 bases left in between. There are 15 residues in the CDR3. The CDR3 protein is CASSEWAGRTDTQYF. Here the CDR3 DNA reads TGTGCCAGCAGTGAGTGGGCAGGGAGAACAGATACGCAGTATTTT.

This clone was recorded at least ten times. The rearrangement joins TRBV30 to TRBJ1-2; D ambiguous. The CDR3 sequence is 12 residues long. The germline CDR1 and CDR2 sequences are GTSNPN and SVGIG (reference sequence). V was shortened by 8 bases and J by 6 bases, with 16 bases between the two germline ends. The CDR3 loop reads CASTKAADGYTF. As DNA, the CDR3 is TGTGCCAGCACTAAAGCGGCTGATGGCTACACCTTC.